A single sample is the source of the 19 T cell receptor beta chains below, sequenced in a study of a mutant IDH1 vaccine in newly diagnosed glioma. Their target antigens are unknown. Here immunoSEQ multiplex PCR was the method, and the copy in TCRdb shows in-frame clones only, minus some. The data contain some 40,000 clones, around 75% of them singletons. This sample's time point: week 47, end of study. Every vaccine dose comprised 300 ug of mutant IDH1 20-mer peptide plus topical imiquimod. This sample comprised PBMCs, obtained from a glioma patient whose treatment included an IDH1 peptide vaccine. These receptors were taken from a man in his forties with glioma.

The table lists this clone with a few counts. V usage is TRBV2 and J usage is TRBJ1-5, with 8 bases matching TRBD1. Germline V gene sequence: CDR1 SNHLY, CDR2 FYNNEI. This CDR3 is 19 amino acids long. The J segment lost 0 bases and the V segment lost 6 bases, leaving 16 bases of the junction unmatched. The CDR3 sequence is CASRERDRGLFDSNQPQHF. Here the CDR3 DNA reads TGTGCCAGCAGAGAGAGAGACAGGGGCTTGTTTGATAGCAATCAGCCCCAGCATTTT.

This clone has a handful of counts. The chain joins TRBV11-2 to TRBJ2-1, with D perhaps assigned TRBD1 or TRBD2 (5 bases each). V was pared by 4 bases and J by 5 bases, with 12 bases between. In germline, CDR1 is SGHAT, CDR2 FQNNGV. The CDR3 is 14 residues long. The CDR3 DNA reads as TGTGCCAGCAGCTCCCTGAGGGGCCACAATGAGCAGTTCTTC. It translates to CASSSLRGHNEQFF.

CDR3 coding DNA: TGTGCCAGCAGCCCACTAGCAGATACGCAGTATTTT. Translating gives CASSPLADTQYF. The gene calls are TRBV2 and TRBJ2-3; D perhaps matches TRBD2 (5 bases). The CDR3 contains 12 residues. V was clipped by 6 bases and J by 4 bases, with 8 bases between them. Germline V gives CDR1 SNHLY, CDR2 FYNNEI.

The V gene is TRBV7-2, the J gene TRBJ2-2, with a possible D match to TRBD1 (7 bases). CDR1 is SGHTA and CDR2 is FQGNSA in the germline V gene. V lost 0 bases and J 6 bases, leaving 14 bases between the germline ends. The CDR3 contains 16 residues. The CDR3 spells CASSLAGGGVAGELFF. The CDR3 DNA reads TGTGCCAGCAGCTTAGCAGGGGGCGGGGTTGCCGGGGAGCTGTTTTTT.

This sequence joins TRBV7-2 and TRBJ1-5; 7 bases match TRBD1. The ends lost 3 bases at V and 3 bases at J; junction bases unmatched: 8. Looked up from germline, CDR1 is SGHTA and CDR2 is FQGNSA. The CDR3 covers 16 residues. CDR3 in amino acids: CASSFQSTGFNQPQHF. CDR3 coding DNA: TGTGCCAGCAGCTTCCAGTCGACAGGGTTCAATCAGCCCCAGCATTTT.

The V and J genes are TRBV10-1 and TRBJ1-4, with 7 bases that match TRBD1. CDR3 size: 14 residues. The junction had 3 bases not matched to a gene; V was cut back by 8 bases and J by 0 bases. The germline gives CDR1 WNHNN, CDR2 SYGVQD (reference sequence). The CDR3 reads CASRQGATNEKLFF. CDR3 nucleotides: TGCGCCAGCCGACAGGGCGCAACTAATGAAAAACTGTTTTTT.

The chain couples TRBV18 to TRBJ2-7; D possibly corresponds to TRBD1 (5 bases). With 0 bases removed from V and 3 bases from J, the gap between germline ends came to 12 bases. The CDR3 length is 15 residues. Germline-derived CDR1 and CDR2 are KGHSH and LQKENI. This chain's CDR3 is CASSPPGEPVYEQYV. CDR3 nucleotides: TGTGCCAGCTCACCACCAGGGGAACCAGTCTACGAGCAGTACGTC.

The gene calls are TRBV19 and TRBJ1-1; 10 bases map to TRBD1. Trimming took 4 bases from V and 3 from J; bases not matched to a gene: 2. CDR3 length equals 14 residues. Germline-derived CDR1 and CDR2 are LNHDA and SQIVND (reference sequence). The CDR3 protein is CASSKGTGDTEAFF. The CDR3 DNA is TGTGCCAGTAGTAAAGGGACAGGGGACACTGAAGCTTTCTTT.

The chain uses TRBV5-1 and TRBJ2-3; 10 nucleotides align to TRBD2. This CDR3 is 21 amino acids long. In germline, CDR1 is SGHRS, CDR2 YFSETQ. V lost 2 bases and J lost 0; bases outside the gene matches: 18. CDR3 loop: CASSLEETPSGRGLSTDTQYF. CDR3 in DNA: TGCGCCAGCAGCTTAGAGGAGACCCCCAGCGGGAGGGGGCTTAGCACAGATACGCAGTATTTT.

This clone was found a few times. The chain has TRBV5-1 and TRBJ2-7; D tentatively reads TRBD1 or TRBD2 (5 bases each). V lost 4 bases and J 3 bases, leaving 11 bases between the germline ends. Germline values: CDR1 SGHRS, CDR2 YFSETQ. CDR3 length: 13 amino acids. CDR3 sequence: CASSVGTNYEQYV. The CDR3 nucleotides read TGCGCCAGCAGCGTTGGGACCAACTACGAGCAGTACGTC.

This clone was observed once. V is TRBV19 and J is TRBJ2-3; 13 bases match TRBD2. The CDR3 is made up of 17 amino acids. CDR1 and CDR2 from the germline V gene are LNHDA and SQIVND (reference sequence). The V and J ends lost 4 bases and 5 bases, in that order; junction bases with no gene match: 9. Here the CDR3 reads CASSTRGLAGVGDTQYF. In DNA, the CDR3 is TGTGCCAGTAGTACCCGAGGACTAGCGGGAGTGGGAGATACGCAGTATTTT.

The V gene is TRBV4-1, the J gene TRBJ2-5; 16 bases agree with TRBD2. Trimming at V came to 3 bases and at J to 4 bases, leaving 11 bases not matched to a gene. CDR3 length: 19 amino acids. The V gene's germline CDR1 is MGHRA and CDR2 YSYEKL. The CDR3 DNA reads as TGCGCCAGCAGCCATCCCCCCGGGACTAGCGGGAGGGCCCCAGAGACCCAGTACTTC. Its protein is CASSHPPGTSGRAPETQYF.

The chain employs TRBV6-6 and TRBJ2-1, with D perhaps TRBD2 (7 bases). The CDR3 extends over 14 amino acids. With 8 bases removed from V and 7 bases from J, the gap between germline ends came to 18 bases. Per germline, CDR1 MNHNY and CDR2 SVGAGI (reference sequence). CDR3 sequence reads: CASGEGGGVNEQFF. CDR3 DNA: TGTGCCAGCGGAGAGGGGGGAGGGGTTAATGAGCAGTTCTTC.

The V and J genes are TRBV19 and TRBJ2-5, with 10 bases fitting TRBD2. The length of the CDR3 is 16 residues. With 5 bases clipped from V and 0 bases from J, the junction kept 6 bases outside the gene matches. Germline V lookup: CDR1 LNHDA, CDR2 SQIVND (reference sequence). DNA of the CDR3: TGTGCCAGTAGTGGACGACTAGCGGGTAACCAAGAGACCCAGTACTTC. Translation: CASSGRLAGNQETQYF.

V usage is TRBV7-9 and J usage is TRBJ2-6, with D hard to call. The CDR3 is 13 amino acids. Germline values: CDR1 SEHNR, CDR2 FQNEAQ (reference sequence). Trimming shortened V by 6 bases and J by 5 bases, and 8 bases separated the two germline ends. CDR3 nucleotide sequence: TGTGCCAGCAGTCCGGGTAGGGCCAACGTCCTGACTTTC. Protein sequence: CASSPGRANVLTF.

The genes are TRBV21-1 and TRBJ1-1; TRBD1, the table's D call, lacks a check against the DNA. TRBV21-1 is noted as a pseudogene. The CDR3 spans 14 residues. CDR3 loop: CASSKVGAGGEAFF. CDR3 sequence (DNA): TGTGCCAGCAGCAAAGTAGGGGCTGGTGGTGAAGCTTTCTTT.

The CDR3 region has the DNA TGTGCCAGCAGCCATAGCTATGGCTACACCTTC. This encodes CASSHSYGYTF. V is TRBV11-2 and J is TRBJ1-2; D gene uncertain. V lost 5 bases, J lost 4 bases, and 5 bases lay in between. From germline, CDR1 is SGHAT and CDR2 FQNNGV. The CDR3 extends over 11 amino acids. The complete variable domain, with remaining parts taken from reference TRBV11-2 and TRBJ1-2, reads EAGVAQSPRYKIIEKRQSVAFWCNPISGHATLYWYQQILGQGPKLLIQFQNNGVVDDSQLPKDRFSAERLKGVDSTLKIQPAKLEDSAVYLCASSHSYGYTFGSGTRLTVV.

The V gene is TRBV5-6, the J gene TRBJ2-2, with TRBD1 matching 8 bases. CDR3 length: 19 amino acids. The trim removed 4 bases at V and 1 base at J, leaving 15 bases unmatched. The germline V gene has CDR1 SGHDT and CDR2 YYEEEE. The CDR3 loop is CASSQWTGSTDGNTGELFF. CDR3 bases: TGTGCCAGCAGCCAATGGACAGGGAGCACCGATGGGAACACCGGGGAGCTGTTTTTT.

This rearrangement joins TRBV6-4 to TRBJ2-3, with D maybe TRBD2 (6 bases). The CDR3 contains 14 residues. The V end lost 2 bases, the J end lost 2 bases, and 8 bases lay between the germline ends. Germline V gene data show CDR1 as MRHNA and CDR2 as SNTAGT. CDR3: CASSDGRDTDTQYF. CDR3 sequence (DNA): TGTGCCAGCAGTGACGGGCGGGACACAGATACGCAGTATTTT.